Presented here are 24 T cell receptor beta chains from one specimen sequenced in a study of T-cell memory formation after mild COVID-19. Using its own MiXCR run on the 5' RACE reads, TCRdb lists one record per CDR3 protein. In the table there are hundreds of thousands of distinct CDR3 sequences, approximately 15% of which are singletons. The sample taken for sequencing was PBMCs or a T cell subset sorted from them (not recorded which). The receptors here all came from a man between 18 and 35 years old who had mild COVID-19 (a few samples of this study predate the infection). Cell type and time point are not known.

This clonotype showed up just a few times. The chain employs TRBV5-1 and TRBJ1-1; D is uncertain. Germline V gene sequence: CDR1 SGHRS, CDR2 YFSETQ. The CDR3 consists of 14 residues. The V end was cut by 2 bases, the J end by 4 bases, with 12 bases between. Here the CDR3 reads CASSFRLVSTEAFF. CDR3 nucleotide sequence: TGCGCCAGCAGCTTCCGGTTAGTAAGCACTGAAGCTTTCTTT.

In this sample, this clonotype turned up many times. This chain links TRBV7-9 with TRBJ1-2; no firm D call. This CDR3 is 12 amino acids long. Germline V gene sequence: CDR1 SEHNR, CDR2 FQNEAQ (reference sequence). V was cut by 5 bases and J by 5 bases, with 9 bases left in between. The CDR3 is CASSPDPYGYTF. The DNA of the CDR3 is TGTGCCAGCAGCCCGGACCCTTATGGCTACACCTTC.

This clonotype came up a few times. This rearrangement joins TRBV5-1 to TRBJ2-6, with D perhaps matching TRBD2 (7 bases). The CDR3 spans 18 residues. Trimming cost V 2 bases and J 0 bases, with 15 bases left between them. Per the germline V gene, CDR1 is SGHRS and CDR2 is YFSETQ. The CDR3 sequence is CASSLSGGLLSGANVLTF. The CDR3 DNA reads TGCGCCAGCAGCTTATCGGGGGGCCTACTCTCTGGGGCCAACGTCCTGACTTTC.

This clonotype has at least ten counts. The chain uses TRBV4-1 and TRBJ2-1; D is perhaps TRBD1 (6 bases). Looked up from germline, CDR1 is MGHRA and CDR2 is YSYEKL. Trimming left V 0 bases short and J 3 bases short, with 9 bases between. The CDR3 sequence is 15 residues long. This CDR3 is CASSQEGTYYNEQFF. CDR3 bases: TGCGCCAGCAGCCAAGAAGGGACATACTACAATGAGCAGTTCTTC.

V gene TRBV9 combines with J gene TRBJ2-7, with 8 bases fitting TRBD1. This CDR3 comprises 14 residues. V gave up 3 bases and J gave up 3 bases; unmatched junction bases: 5. Germline V CDR1 and CDR2: SGDLS, YYNGEE. In nucleotides, the CDR3 is TGTGCCAGCAGCGCGGACGGGACAGGCTACGAGCAGTACTTC. Protein product: CASSADGTGYEQYF.

As regards this clonotype: One end of the junction does not line up with germline, which may come from a read error. The genes are TRBV27 and TRBJ2-1, with D tentatively TRBD1 (6 bases). This CDR3 has 15 amino acids. Germline V gene sequence: CDR1 MNHEY, CDR2 SMNVEV (reference sequence). The CDR3 DNA is TGTGCCACCAGTTTCACGCAGGGGTCCTACAATGAGCAGTTCTTC. Translating it yields CATSFTQGSYNEQFF.

This clonotype has a handful of counts. The V call is TRBV12-3 or TRBV12-4, the J call TRBJ2-5; D ambiguous. This CDR3 has 12 amino acids. V was pared by 6 bases and J by 3 bases, with 8 bases between. CDR3 nucleotides: TGTGCCAGCAGCAGGCAGAAAGAGACCCAGTACTTC. Translation gives CASSRQKETQYF.

This clonotype was observed many times. The chain uses TRBV11-2 and TRBJ2-7; 7 nucleotides line up with TRBD1. CDR1 is SGHAT, CDR2 FQNNGV, per germline. This CDR3 contains 15 residues. V dropped 4 bases and J dropped 4; count of bases not matched to a gene: 10. The CDR3 sequence: CASSSSHMGQYEQYF. DNA of the CDR3: TGTGCCAGCAGCTCCTCCCACATGGGACAGTACGAGCAGTACTTC.

This clonotype was counted between two and nine times. V gene TRBV2 combines with J gene TRBJ2-1; a possible D gene is TRBD1 (6 bases). This CDR3 is 15 amino acids long. V was clipped by 5 bases and J by 0 bases, with 11 bases between them. Looked up from germline, CDR1 is SNHLY and CDR2 is FYNNEI. The CDR3 DNA sequence: TGTGCCAGCAGTAAGAGGGACATCTCCTACAATGAGCAGTTCTTC. Translating gives CASSKRDISYNEQFF.

This clonotype was counted between two and nine times. This chain connects TRBV29-1 to TRBJ2-3, with no clear D. The V gene's germline CDR1 is SQVTM and CDR2 ANQGSEA. The CDR3 has 14 amino acids. V lost 5 bases to trimming and J lost 0 bases, with 12 bases between them. This CDR3 reads CSVSETASTDTQYF. In DNA, the CDR3 is TGCAGCGTTTCAGAGACGGCTAGCACAGATACGCAGTATTTT.

This clonotype occurred many times. The rearrangement joins TRBV5-6 to TRBJ2-1; the match to TRBD1 covers 10 bases. CDR1 and CDR2 (germline): SGHDT, YYEEEE. V was pared by 0 bases and J by 2 bases, with 5 bases of the junction left unmatched. This CDR3 comprises 17 residues. The CDR3 DNA reads TGTGCCAGCAGCTTGGGACAGGGGGCGGGGACCTACAATGAGCAGTTCTTC. Translation: CASSLGQGAGTYNEQFF.

This clonotype was detected a few times. The chain is built from TRBV11-2 and TRBJ2-7; D gene ambiguous. With 1 base removed from V and 0 bases from J, the gap between germline ends came to 7 bases. The germline V gene encodes CDR1 SGHAT and CDR2 FQNNGV. The CDR3 sequence is 14 residues long. The CDR3 DNA reads as TGTGCCAGCAGCTTAGCGCTAAGCTCCTACGAGCAGTACGTC. Protein: CASSLALSSYEQYV.

This clonotype has more than one count but fewer than ten. The chain carries TRBV7-9 and TRBJ2-7; either TRBD1 or TRBD2 may fit D (5 bases each). The CDR3 runs 14 residues. Per germline, CDR1 SEHNR and CDR2 FQNEAQ (reference sequence). The germline V and J ends were trimmed by 3 bases and 6 bases, with 15 bases remaining between them. CDR3 sequence: CASSFLGRDGEQYV. The CDR3 nucleotides are TGTGCCAGCAGCTTTCTAGGCCGGGACGGCGAGCAGTACGTC.

This clonotype was seen more than once but under ten times. The chain recombines TRBV29-1 with TRBJ2-3; TRBD1 aligns across 11 bases. The CDR3 contains 14 residues. The V and J ends lost 5 bases and 3 bases, in that order; junction bases with no gene match: 4. The germline V gene has CDR1 SQVTM and CDR2 ANQGSEA. As DNA, the CDR3 is TGCAGCGTTCCCGGGACAGGGGGAACAGATACGCAGTATTTT. Encoded protein: CSVPGTGGTDTQYF.

The chain links TRBV20-1 to TRBJ2-4; D call uncertain. Germline V gene lookup returns CDR1 DFQATT and CDR2 SNEGSKA (reference sequence). V lost 0 bases to trimming and J lost 6 bases, with 6 bases between them. The CDR3 covers 12 residues. The CDR3, as DNA: TGCAGTGCTAGAGATACGGGAAACATTCAGTACTTC. Translated, it gives CSARDTGNIQYF.

V is TRBV10-3 and J is TRBJ1-5, with 7 bases aligning to TRBD1. The CDR3 spans 14 residues. With 11 bases clipped from V and 3 bases from J, the junction kept 10 bases outside the gene matches. Germline CDR1 and CDR2: ENHRY and SYGVKD. The CDR3, as DNA: TGTGCCGCCAGTTCCGGGACAGACAATCAGCCCCAGCATTTT. Protein: CAASSGTDNQPQHF.

This clonotype was counted between two and nine times. V gene TRBV7-8 combines with J gene TRBJ2-1, with 13 bases aligning to TRBD2. In germline, CDR1 is SGHVS, CDR2 FQNEAQ. V trimming: 5 bases; J trimming: 7 bases; junction bases outside the gene matches: 17. This CDR3 comprises 19 residues. In nucleotides, the CDR3 is TGTGCCAGCAGCCAGACTAGCGGGGGGCCCTCAGATACAAAAAATGAGCAGTTCTTC. This encodes CASSQTSGGPSDTKNEQFF.

This clonotype has only a few counts. CDR3 sequence reads: CASSPHPQGAGETQYF. For the CDR3, the DNA is TGTGCCAGCAGCCCCCATCCCCAGGGGGCGGGGGAGACCCAGTACTTC. The V and J genes are TRBV12-3 or TRBV12-4 and TRBJ2-5; 8 bases are a match to TRBD1. Trimming cost V 6 bases and J 5 bases; bases outside gene matches: 14. This CDR3 spans 16 amino acids.

This clonotype was seen ten or more times. The chain is built from TRBV29-1 and TRBJ2-3; TRBD2 might be the D (7 bases). V was pared by 0 bases and J by 13 bases, with 11 bases between. The CDR3 has 11 amino acids. Germline-derived CDR1 and CDR2 are SQVTM and ANQGSEA. The DNA of the CDR3 is TGCAGCGTTGAAGACGGGGGGCCCAAGTATTTT. Protein: CSVEDGGPKYF.

The V call is TRBV18, the J call TRBJ2-1; D is unresolved. Trimming stripped 5 bases from V and 5 bases from J, with 13 bases between. Germline CDR1 is KGHSH and CDR2 is LQKENI. CDR3 length equals 14 residues. CDR3: CASSDQPGNNEQFF. As DNA, the CDR3 is TGTGCCAGCTCAGATCAGCCCGGAAACAATGAGCAGTTCTTC.

This clonotype was counted between two and nine times. The V call is TRBV10-3, the J call TRBJ1-3; no reliable D call. CDR1 and CDR2 (germline): ENHRY, SYGVKD. The V end lost 4 bases, the J end lost 0 bases, and 7 bases lay between the germline ends. CDR3 length: 14 residues. CDR3 amino acids: CAISGQVSGNTIYF. DNA of the CDR3: TGTGCCATCAGTGGCCAGGTCTCTGGAAACACCATATATTTT.

This clonotype was counted ten times or more. The rearrangement links TRBV7-9 to TRBJ1-1; 7 nucleotides line up with TRBD1. CDR1 SEHNR and CDR2 FQNEAQ come from the germline V gene (reference sequence). The V gene end was trimmed by 2 bases and the J gene end by 8 bases; junction bases not matched to a gene: 11. The CDR3 is 15 amino acids. The CDR3, as DNA: TGTGCCAGCAGCTTACGGGACAGTGGTGAATCGGAAGCTTTCTTT. Protein product: CASSLRDSGESEAFF.

This clonotype was picked up a small number of times. The V and J genes are TRBV25-1 and TRBJ1-2; TRBD1 is a possible D gene (6 bases). Germline V gene lookup returns CDR1 MGHDK and CDR2 SYGVNS. V was cut by 8 bases and J by 7 bases, with 17 bases left in between. The CDR3 spans 13 residues. The CDR3: CASSERTAGGYTF. As DNA, the CDR3 is TGTGCCAGCTCGGAAAGGACAGCGGGTGGCTACACCTTC.

This clonotype was picked up a small number of times. The chain links TRBV6-2 or TRBV6-3 to TRBJ2-2; the D gene could be TRBD1 or TRBD2 (6 bases each). CDR3 size: 16 residues. The germline V and J ends were trimmed by 4 bases and 1 base, with 13 bases remaining between them. Germline assignment: CDR1 MNHEY and CDR2 SVGEGT. CDR3 residues: CASSSPGAKNTGELFF. In nucleotides, the CDR3 is TGTGCCAGCAGTTCTCCGGGGGCAAAGAACACCGGGGAGCTGTTTTTT.